Each of the 13 T cell receptor beta chains below was sequenced from the same sample in a study of control samples from healthy donors and cancer patients (dated by TCRdb to 2018 to 2021). Library preparation was by the immunoSEQ multiplex PCR assay. Sourced from immuneACCESS, this table was stored by TCRdb with only in-frame sequences that have V and J called. A share of the clones is absent; for the studies checked, an unresolved V gene accounts for under half, and the remainder has no known explanation. The sample data list roughly 18,000 clones, and around 84% of these were observed just once. 9.5% to 13% of the sample rests with the top ten. What was sequenced was PBMCs. These receptor sequences come from a woman aged 70 to 79 with colorectal cancer.

The V gene is TRBV3-1 (or the pseudogene TRBV3-2), the J gene TRBJ2-3, with D possibly called TRBD1 or TRBD2 (6 bases each). V lost 4 bases to trimming and J lost 6 bases, with 11 bases between them. The germline gives CDR1 LGHDT, CDR2 YNNKEL (reference sequence). The length of the CDR3 is 13 residues. In nucleotides, the CDR3 is TGTGCCAGCAGCCCCGGGGGCCGGGATACGCAGTATTTT. It is translated as CASSPGGRDTQYF.

This clone has a single count. V is TRBV29-1 and J is TRBJ1-2, with TRBD1 matching 7 bases. The CDR3 loop spans 15 amino acids. CDR1 SQVTM and CDR2 ANQGSEA come from the germline V gene. J was trimmed by 0 bases and V by 7 bases; bases with no gene match: 11. CDR3 region: CSATRDRITNYGYTF. In DNA form, the CDR3 reads TGCAGCGCGACCCGGGACAGAATAACTAACTATGGCTACACCTTC.

This chain uses TRBV10-3 with TRBJ2-3; D is tentatively TRBD1 or TRBD2 (6 bases each). The CDR3 totals 15 residues. Per the germline V gene, CDR1 is ENHRY and CDR2 is SYGVKD. Trimming pared 4 bases from V and 0 bases from J, leaving 11 bases between. CDR3 DNA sequence: TGTGCCATCAGTGTTGCGGGACAAAGCACAGATACGCAGTATTTT. Translating gives CAISVAGQSTDTQYF.

This clone was counted a single time. This chain joins TRBV11-3 and TRBJ2-4; D uncertain. V was shortened by 5 bases and J by 3 bases, with 8 bases between the two germline ends. This CDR3 has 13 residues. The germline CDR1 and CDR2 sequences are SGHNT and YENEEA. DNA of the CDR3: TGTGCCAGCAGCCCCTATGGCAAAAACATTCAGTACTTC. It yields the protein CASSPYGKNIQYF.

A single count supports this clone. The rearrangement links TRBV5-4 to TRBJ1-1, with TRBD1 matching 8 bases. V was clipped by 4 bases and J by 1 base; unmatched bases: 6. The CDR3 sequence is 15 residues long. Germline CDR1 SGHNT, CDR2 YYREEE (reference sequence). The CDR3 sequence: CASSAPGGRNTEAFF. The CDR3 DNA reads as TGTGCCAGCAGCGCACCAGGGGGCCGGAACACTGAAGCTTTCTTT.

V and J are TRBV6-2 or TRBV6-3 and TRBJ1-2; 8 nucleotides align to TRBD1. Germline V gives CDR1 MNHEY, CDR2 SVGEGT. The junction had 3 bases not matched to a gene; V was cut back by 2 bases and J by 4 bases. The CDR3 runs 14 residues. The CDR3 DNA sequence: TGTGCCAGCAGTTACGCGACAGGGGTCTATGGCTACACCTTC. Amino acids: CASSYATGVYGYTF.

CDR3 coding DNA: TGTGCCAGCAGCGGGAAACACAGGGGCACCGGGGAGCTGTTTTTT. Amino acids: CASSGKHRGTGELFF. The genes are TRBV9 and TRBJ2-2; 7 bases match TRBD1. The CDR3 contains 15 residues. CDR1 SGDLS and CDR2 YYNGEE come from the germline V gene. The V gene end was trimmed by 3 bases and the J gene end by 4 bases; junction bases not matched to a gene: 6.

The V and J genes are TRBV3-1 (or the pseudogene TRBV3-2) and TRBJ2-6, with TRBD2 matching over 9 bases. The CDR3 is made up of 14 amino acids. Germline V gives CDR1 LGHDT, CDR2 YNNKEL (reference sequence). Unmatched junction bases numbered 7, after V lost 4 bases and J lost 12 bases. The CDR3 is CASSRSGSGRVLTF. CDR3 nucleotide sequence: TGTGCCAGCAGCCGTAGCGGGAGCGGTCGCGTCCTGACTTTC.

V usage is TRBV11-3 and J usage is TRBJ2-1; D assignment may be TRBD1 or TRBD2 (7 bases each). The CDR3 extends over 16 amino acids. V lost 5 bases to trimming and J lost 7 bases, with 21 bases between them. From germline, CDR1 is SGHNT and CDR2 YENEEA. The DNA of the CDR3 is TGTGCCAGCAGCCCATATGACAGGGAGGGCTTTAATGAGCAGTTCTTC. As protein: CASSPYDREGFNEQFF.

The rearrangement joins TRBV4-1 to TRBJ2-7, with a tentative D call TRBD2 (5 bases). Germline V gene lookup returns CDR1 MGHRA and CDR2 YSYEKL. Trimming removed 4 bases at V and 7 bases at J, with 8 bases between. The CDR3 loop spans 11 amino acids. The CDR3 region is CASSLRDEQYF. Here the CDR3 DNA reads TGCGCCAGCAGCCTCCGGGATGAGCAGTACTTC.

This chain uses TRBV29-1 with TRBJ1-2; the match to TRBD1 covers 11 bases. After removal of 6 bases from V and 2 bases from J, the junction contained 5 bases not matched to a gene. There are 14 residues in the CDR3. Germline CDR1 SQVTM, CDR2 ANQGSEA. CDR3 coding DNA: TGCAGCGTGGGACAGGGGGGCGGAAACTATGGCTACACCTTC. Encoded protein: CSVGQGGGNYGYTF.

The gene calls are TRBV6-2 or TRBV6-3 and TRBJ2-2; possible D gene TRBD2, 5 bases. CDR1 and CDR2 (germline): MNHEY, SVGEGT. V shed 0 bases and J shed 5 bases, with 7 bases lying between them. CDR3 size: 14 residues. This CDR3 reads CASSYSRGTGELFF. The CDR3 DNA reads as TGTGCCAGCAGTTACTCGAGAGGGACCGGGGAGCTGTTTTTT.

This clone came up once. The J gene is TRBJ2-2, the V gene TRBV7-3, with 7 positions matching TRBD2. The CDR3 contains 18 residues. J lost 3 bases, V lost 2 bases, and 12 bases had no gene match. The V gene's germline CDR1 is SGHTA and CDR2 FQGTGA. This CDR3 is CASSLFSRRLADTGELFF. CDR3 coding DNA: TGTGCCAGCAGCTTATTTAGCCGGAGGCTAGCGGACACCGGGGAGCTGTTTTTT.